These 25 T cell receptor beta chains originate from one sample sequenced in a study of T cells after yellow fever vaccination. TCRdb independently ran MiXCR on the 5' RACE reads; one entry per CDR3 protein. The sample lists around 180,000 distinct CDR3 sequences; approximately 6.2% were seen once. Sample: CD4+ T cells sorted from PBMCs, taken on the day of the first yellow fever vaccination. The receptors shown here come from a man aged 18 to 30 who received the YFV17D yellow fever vaccine.

This clonotype occurred a few times. The chain has TRBV5-6 and TRBJ2-3, with 7 bases that match TRBD1. V lost 4 bases, J lost 5 bases, and 7 bases stayed unmatched. The CDR3 has 14 residues. Germline V gives CDR1 SGHDT, CDR2 YYEEEE. The CDR3 sequence is CASSPTGSIDTQYF. CDR3 nucleotide sequence: TGTGCCAGCAGCCCGACAGGGAGTATAGATACGCAGTATTTT.

This clonotype was found many times. The genes are TRBV12-3 or TRBV12-4 and TRBJ2-1; D uncertain. The CDR3 runs 12 residues. V was trimmed by 7 bases and J by 4 bases, leaving 8 bases between them. This CDR3 is CASTRLYNEQFF. For the CDR3, the DNA is TGTGCCAGCACCCGATTATACAATGAGCAGTTCTTC.

The table lists this clonotype with a few counts. The V call is TRBV7-2, the J call TRBJ2-3, with TRBD2 matching over 7 bases. The CDR3 consists of 16 residues. Losses at the gene ends were 5 bases for V and 4 bases for J; bases not matched to a gene: 12. Germline V gives CDR1 SGHTA, CDR2 FQGNSA. CDR3 DNA sequence: TGTGCCAGCAGCCCAGATGGTGGGAGGGGCCCAGATACGCAGTATTTT. It yields the protein CASSPDGGRGPDTQYF.

This clonotype appeared many times. The chain's CDR3 is CASSIQGEETGELFF. The CDR3 region has the DNA TGTGCCAGCAGCATACAGGGAGAGGAGACCGGGGAGCTGTTTTTT. The chain joins TRBV7-2 to TRBJ2-2, with D maybe TRBD1 (6 bases). The length of the CDR3 is 15 residues. Germline CDR1 SGHTA, CDR2 FQGNSA. Trimming took 5 bases from V and 5 from J, leaving 15 bases between them. The complete variable domain, with remaining parts taken from reference TRBV7-2 and TRBJ2-2, reads GAGVSQSPSNKVTEKGKDVELRCDPISGHTALYWYRQSLGQGLEFLIYFQGNSAPDKSGLPSDRFSAERTGGSVSTLTIQRTQQEDSAVYLCASSIQGEETGELFFGEGSRLTVL.

This clonotype was observed many times. The CDR3 is CASSNAPGLSSGNTIYF. CDR3 DNA: TGCGCCAGCAGCAATGCGCCGGGATTGAGCTCTGGAAACACCATATATTTT. The chain carries TRBV5-1 and TRBJ1-3; D ambiguous. Trimming pared 4 bases from V and 0 bases from J, leaving 17 bases between. Germline values: CDR1 SGHRS, CDR2 YFSETQ. This CDR3 has 17 amino acids.

This clonotype appeared many times. The chain has TRBV11-2 and TRBJ2-3, with TRBD2 identical over 9 bases. After removal of 7 bases from V and 2 bases from J, the junction contained 13 bases not matched to a gene. Germline V lookup: CDR1 SGHAT, CDR2 FQNNGV. This CDR3 region has 17 residues. The CDR3 here is CASTKTILAGNTDTQYF. The CDR3 coding sequence is TGTGCCAGCACTAAAACGATTCTAGCGGGGAACACAGATACGCAGTATTTT.

This clonotype was recorded many times. The chain employs TRBV12-3 or TRBV12-4 and TRBJ1-1, with D uncertain. V was clipped by 0 bases and J by 7 bases, with 21 bases between them. The CDR3 is 17 amino acids. In nucleotides, the CDR3 is TGTGCCAGCAGTTTAGCGGCCTTTCGGGATTATTCGGGTGAAGCTTTCTTT. This codes for CASSLAAFRDYSGEAFF.

This clonotype was observed a few times. V usage is TRBV5-1 and J usage is TRBJ2-3; 12 bases align to TRBD2. Looked up from germline, CDR1 is SGHRS and CDR2 is YFSETQ. The CDR3 runs to 17 residues. Germline trimming cut 0 bases from V and 5 bases from J; bases unmatched to any gene: 7. CDR3 nucleotides: TGCGCCAGCAGCTTGGAGGCTAGCGGGGGGGGTGAAGATACGCAGTATTTT. Translating gives CASSLEASGGGEDTQYF.

V and J are TRBV20-1 and TRBJ1-4, with unresolved D. The germline V gene encodes CDR1 DFQATT and CDR2 SNEGSKA (reference sequence). The length of the CDR3 is 14 residues. V gave up 5 bases and J gave up 8 bases, with 18 bases separating them. The CDR3 region is CSAAVHGGLEKLFF. Written as DNA, the CDR3 is TGCAGTGCTGCTGTACACGGTGGGCTCGAAAAACTGTTTTTT.

The table lists this clonotype with many counts. V usage is TRBV6-5 and J usage is TRBJ1-4; D not resolved. The germline gives CDR1 MNHEY, CDR2 SVGAGI. There are 11 residues in the CDR3. Deletions cut 6 bases from V and 8 bases from J, with 7 bases between. In DNA form, the CDR3 reads TGTGCCAGCAGCAGCGGCGAAAAACTGTTTTTT. Translating gives CASSSGEKLFF.

CDR3 amino acids: CASSQKYGSSGNTIYF. As DNA, the CDR3 is TGTGCCAGCAGCCAGAAGTACGGTAGCTCTGGAAACACCATATATTTT. This rearrangement joins TRBV7-2 to TRBJ1-3; D is unresolved. CDR3 length: 16 amino acids. Trimming left V 5 bases short and J 0 bases short, with 14 bases between. Per the germline V gene, CDR1 is SGHTA and CDR2 is FQGNSA.

This rearrangement joins TRBV15 to TRBJ2-2; 8 bases line up with TRBD2. Losses at the gene ends were 0 bases for V and 6 bases for J; bases not matched to a gene: 3. In germline, CDR1 is LNHNV, CDR2 YYDKDF (reference sequence). The CDR3 has 15 amino acids. Written as DNA, the CDR3 is TGTGCCACCAGCAGAGATACGGGGGGGCCCGGGGAGCTGTTTTTT. Translated: CATSRDTGGPGELFF.

This clonotype was detected a few times. This chain connects TRBV6-2 or TRBV6-3 to TRBJ2-5; TRBD2 aligns across 7 bases. CDR3 length: 13 amino acids. Trimming removed 5 bases from V and 5 bases from J; junction bases left unmatched: 5. Germline CDR1 MNHEY, CDR2 SVGEGT. The CDR3: CASSGRGLETQYF. As DNA, the CDR3 is TGTGCCAGCAGTGGGAGGGGACTGGAGACCCAGTACTTC.

The rearrangement uses TRBV10-2 and TRBJ2-5; TRBD1 or TRBD2 may be the D gene (5 bases each). Trimming took off 2 bases at V and 4 bases at J, with 14 bases between the two ends. The germline CDR1 and CDR2 sequences are WSHSY and SAAADI. The CDR3 is made up of 15 amino acids. The CDR3 DNA sequence: TGCGCCAGCAGTGAGGCCGGGACCCTACCAGAGACCCAGTACTTC. Translated: CASSEAGTLPETQYF.

This rearrangement joins TRBV7-9 to TRBJ2-2; the D gene is possibly TRBD2 (6 bases). The CDR3 totals 15 residues. Trimming took off 1 base at V and 4 bases at J, with 10 bases between the two ends. Germline assignment: CDR1 SEHNR and CDR2 FQNEAQ (reference sequence). CDR3 in DNA: TGTGCCAGCAGCTTAGGATGGCGGGGCACCGGGGAGCTGTTTTTT. Amino acids: CASSLGWRGTGELFF. Supplemented by reference TRBV7-9 and TRBJ2-2, the full variable domain reads DTGVSQNPRHKITKRGQNVTFRCDPISEHNRLYWYRQTLGQGPEFLTYFQNEAQLEKSRLLSDRFSAERPKGSFSTLEIQRTEQGDSAMYLCASSLGWRGTGELFFGEGSRLTVL.

This chain links TRBV5-1 with TRBJ2-2, with 7 positions matching TRBD2. There are 16 residues in the CDR3. Germline V gene lookup returns CDR1 SGHRS and CDR2 YFSETQ. V gave up 1 base and J gave up 0 bases; unmatched junction bases: 3. The CDR3 DNA is TGCGCCAGCAGCTTGAACGGGGGGACGAACACCGGGGAGCTGTTTTTT. It yields the protein CASSLNGGTNTGELFF.

This clonotype was recorded at least ten times. The chain combines TRBV5-1 with TRBJ1-2; no reliable D call. This CDR3 has 14 amino acids. Germline values: CDR1 SGHRS, CDR2 YFSETQ. Trimming removed 4 bases at V and 0 bases at J, with 10 bases between. CDR3 sequence: CASSQREANYGYTF. In DNA form, the CDR3 reads TGCGCCAGCAGCCAGCGAGAAGCTAACTATGGCTACACCTTC.

This clonotype was picked up many times. This rearrangement joins TRBV4-1 to TRBJ2-7; D perhaps matches TRBD2 (5 bases). Germline V gene data show CDR1 as MGHRA and CDR2 as YSYEKL. Trimming took 2 bases from V and 3 from J, leaving 14 bases between them. The CDR3 has 15 amino acids. As DNA, the CDR3 is TGCGCCAGCAGCCAAAGCGGTGAGTTACTCTACGAGCAGTACTTC. Translating gives CASSQSGELLYEQYF.

This clonotype appeared many times. The chain uses TRBV2 and TRBJ1-2, with D perhaps matching TRBD1 (6 bases). The CDR3 spans 13 residues. Germline V lookup: CDR1 SNHLY, CDR2 FYNNEI. The V end was cut by 3 bases, the J end by 7 bases, with 12 bases between. The CDR3 bases are TGTGCCAGCAGTGACAGGGGAGGCGGTGGCTACACCTTC. This translates into CASSDRGGGGYTF.

This clonotype was picked up many times. J is TRBJ2-2 and V is TRBV9; a possible D gene is TRBD2 (5 bases). The V end lost 0 bases, the J end lost 6 bases, and 9 bases lay between the germline ends. CDR1 and CDR2 from the germline V gene are SGDLS and YYNGEE. This CDR3 is 14 amino acids long. CDR3 loop: CASSVVGSAGELFF. CDR3 DNA: TGTGCCAGCAGCGTAGTGGGGAGCGCCGGGGAGCTGTTTTTT.

V gene TRBV2 combines with J gene TRBJ1-5, with D unresolved. Germline CDR1 reads SNHLY; CDR2 reads FYNNEI. The CDR3 extends over 13 amino acids. The V and J ends lost 5 bases and 4 bases respectively, with 9 bases between them. The CDR3 region has the DNA TGTGCCAGCAGTTACGGGAGAAATCAGCCCCAGCATTTT. It encodes CASSYGRNQPQHF.

The chain uses TRBV3-1 and TRBJ2-5; D assignment may be TRBD1 or TRBD2 (5 bases each). The CDR3 has 14 amino acids. V was shortened by 5 bases and J by 5 bases, with 15 bases between the two germline ends. Germline values: CDR1 LGHDT, CDR2 YNNKEL (reference sequence). CDR3 protein: CASSISRDAETQYF. In DNA form, the CDR3 reads TGTGCCAGCAGCATCAGCCGGGACGCCGAGACCCAGTACTTC.

This clonotype has just a few counts. The V and J genes are TRBV6-1 and TRBJ2-2, with D perhaps matching TRBD1 (6 bases). Germline lookup yields CDR1 MNHNS and CDR2 SASEGT. The CDR3 has 16 amino acids. With 7 bases removed from V and 3 bases from J, the gap between germline ends came to 18 bases. The CDR3 region is CASILQAGAHTGELFF. CDR3 DNA: TGTGCCAGCATCCTCCAAGCAGGGGCGCACACCGGGGAGCTGTTTTTT.

The chain couples TRBV7-6 to TRBJ2-7; unclear D gene. This CDR3 has 13 amino acids. Germline loops: CDR1 SGHVS, CDR2 FNYEAQ. The germline V and J ends were trimmed by 4 bases and 2 bases, with 9 bases remaining between them. The CDR3 coding sequence is TGTGCCAGCAGCTCGGACGGAGCCTACGAGCAGTACTTC. Its translation is CASSSDGAYEQYF. Supplemented by reference TRBV7-6 and TRBJ2-7, the full variable domain reads GAGVSQSPRYKVTKRGQDVALRCDPISGHVSLYWYRQALGQGPEFLTYFNYEAQQDKSGLPNDRFSAERPEGSISTLTIQRTEQRDSAMYRCASSSDGAYEQYFGPGTRLTVT.

The table lists this clonotype with a few counts. This chain connects TRBV3-1 to TRBJ2-1, with 12 bases fitting TRBD2. The CDR3 has 18 residues. Germline assignment: CDR1 LGHDT and CDR2 YNNKEL (reference sequence). Trimming took 1 base from V and 0 from J; bases not matched to a gene: 4. This CDR3 reads CASSQVLAGGASYNEQFF. CDR3 coding DNA: TGTGCCAGCAGCCAAGTACTAGCGGGGGGTGCCTCCTACAATGAGCAGTTCTTC.